A selection of T cell receptor beta chains follows, all from one sample in a study of T cells in Graves' hyperthyroidism and ophthalmopathy. TCRdb independently ran MiXCR on the multiplex PCR reads; one entry per CDR3 protein. This sample has around 580,000 distinct CDR3 sequences, with around 45% found just once. Source material: peripheral blood or thyroid tissue (not recorded which). The receptor source for this set is a woman younger than 35 with Graves' hyperthyroidism. Each CDR3 is given with its conserved first and last residue. A D gene is named only where the DNA matches it firmly. Some rows have no size entry. The others give once, few or many, or a class for an expanded clone.

clone_size,v_call,d_call,j_call,cdr3_aa,cdr3_nt
many,TRBV7-3,TRBD1,TRBJ1-5,CASSNDREQPQHF,TGTGCCAGCAGCAACGACAGGGAACAGCCCCAGCATTTT
-,TRBV7-9,-,TRBJ1-3,CASSSPNSAGNTIYF,TGTGCCAGCAGCTCGCCGAACAGTGCTGGAAACACCATATATTTT
-,TRBV2,TRBD1,TRBJ1-4,CASSEVEGQGEDEKLFF,TGTGCCAGCAGTGAAGTCGAGGGGCAGGGGGAGGATGAAAAACTGTTTTTT
-,TRBV5-5,TRBD1,TRBJ1-2,CASFRGGMDGYTF,TGTGCCAGCTTCCGAGGGGGCATGGATGGCTACACCTTC
once,TRBV20-1,-,TRBJ2-7,CSARRVSSYEQYF,TGCAGTGCTAGGAGGGTCTCAAGCTACGAGCAGTACTTC
once,TRBV7-2,-,TRBJ2-2,CASSLGGDAGELFF,TGTGCCAGCAGCTTAGGGGGCGACGCCGGGGAGCTGTTTTTT
many,TRBV12-3/TRBV12-4,-,TRBJ1-1,CASSGAGQPERTEAFF,TGTGCCAGCAGTGGCGCGGGACAACCCGAGAGGACTGAAGCTTTCTTT
-,TRBV20-1,-,TRBJ1-1,CSARTRASTEAFF,TGCAGTGCTAGGACGCGGGCGAGCACAGAAGCTTTCTTT
few,TRBV29-1,TRBD1,TRBJ1-2,CSVRQGHPLRGYTF,TGCAGCGTTAGACAGGGACACCCTCTTCGCGGCTACACCTTC
many,TRBV12-3/TRBV12-4,-,TRBJ2-5,CASTDGLRETQYF,TGTGCCAGCACCGATGGACTTCGGGAGACCCAGTACTTC
-,TRBV7-9,TRBD1,TRBJ2-7,CASSLNRGDEQYF,TGTGCCAGCAGCTTGAACAGGGGCGATGAGCAGTACTTC
many,TRBV20-1,-,TRBJ2-2,CSATATNTGELFF,TGCAGTGCTACAGCGACAAACACCGGGGAGCTGTTTTTT
-,TRBV11-3,TRBD2,TRBJ2-7,CASSSGTSGSPRPYEQYF,TGTGCCAGCAGCTCGGGGACTAGCGGGAGTCCCAGACCCTACGAGCAGTACTTC
many,TRBV5-1,-,TRBJ2-7,CASSSQDGTYEQYF,TGCGCCAGCAGCTCGCAGGATGGAACCTACGAGCAGTACTTC
-,TRBV6-5,TRBD2,TRBJ2-7,CASSLSSGRIYEQYF,TGTGCCAGCAGTTTGTCTAGCGGGAGAATTTACGAGCAGTACTTC
-,TRBV24-1,-,TRBJ2-1,CATSDLGNEQFF,TGTGCCACCAGTGATCTCGGGAATGAGCAGTTCTTC
-,TRBV29-1,TRBD1,TRBJ1-2,CSKSEQGSRYGYTF,TGCAGCAAAAGCGAACAGGGGTCGAGATATGGCTACACCTTC
many,TRBV4-2,-,TRBJ1-2,CASSQETLRYTF,TGTGCCAGCAGCCAAGAAACACTGAGATACACCTTC
many,TRBV5-1,-,TRBJ2-2,CASSLVWLANTGELFF,TGCGCCAGCAGCTTGGTTTGGCTAGCGAACACCGGGGAGCTGTTTTTT
many,TRBV2,-,TRBJ1-1,CASSGLQMNTEAFF,TGTGCCAGCAGTGGGTTACAAATGAACACTGAAGCTTTCTTT
-,TRBV7-3,TRBD2,TRBJ2-5,CASSLGLAGGPQETQYF,TGCGCCAGCAGCCTCGGACTAGCGGGAGGGCCTCAGGAGACCCAGTACTTC
-,TRBV2,-,TRBJ2-7,CASSYSIGEQYF,TGTGCCAGCAGTTACTCGATAGGTGAGCAGTACTTC
many,TRBV25-1,-,TRBJ2-2,CASSAQGGVELFF,TGTGCCAGCAGTGCTCAGGGTGGAGTGGAGCTGTTTTTT
many,TRBV2,-,TRBJ1-2,CASSEANWSYGYTF,TGTGCCAGCAGTGAAGCGAACTGGAGCTATGGCTACACCTTC
-,TRBV7-6,-,TRBJ2-5,CASSSPGEETQYF,TGTGCCAGCAGTTCCCCAGGGGAAGAGACCCAGTACTTC
-,TRBV5-1,TRBD1,TRBJ1-5,CASSLGTGNRPQHF,TGCGCCAGCAGCTTGGGGACAGGCAATCGGCCCCAGCATTTT
few,TRBV30,-,TRBJ2-7,CAWSLAGRYLSEQYF,TGTGCCTGGAGCTTGGCGGGCCGCTACTTGTCCGAGCAGTACTTC
few,TRBV18,-,TRBJ1-3,CASSPLSLSGNTIYF,TGTGCCAGCTCACCGCTGAGCCTCTCTGGAAACACCATATATTTT
-,TRBV29-1,-,TRBJ1-2,CSVVSGDYGYTF,TGCAGCGTTGTTTCCGGGGACTATGGCTACACCTTC
-,TRBV7-9,TRBD1,TRBJ1-6,CASRDRGPSPLHF,TGTGCCAGCAGGGACAGGGGGCCTTCACCCCTCCACTTT
many,TRBV19,-,TRBJ2-7,CASSMGHYEQYF,TGTGCCAGTAGTATGGGACATTACGAGCAGTACTTC
-,TRBV29-1,-,TRBJ1-2,CSVEERLYGYTF,TGCAGCGTTGAAGAGCGGCTATATGGCTACACCTTC
few,TRBV30,TRBD1,TRBJ2-5,CAWRTGAAETQYF,TGTGCCTGGAGGACAGGGGCGGCGGAGACCCAGTACTTC
many,TRBV10-3,TRBD1,TRBJ2-6,CAIRNTGAVTGANVLTF,TGTGCCATCAGAAATACAGGGGCGGTAACTGGGGCCAACGTCCTGACTTTC
-,TRBV6-4,-,TRBJ2-3,CASSDSKEDTQYF,TGTGCCAGCAGTGACTCGAAGGAAGATACGCAGTATTTT
-,TRBV12-5,TRBD2,TRBJ2-6,CASGLPQREPPRSGANVLTF,TGTGCTAGTGGTTTGCCCCAGCGGGAGCCTCCACGGTCTGGGGCCAACGTCCTGACTTTC
-,TRBV29-1,-,TRBJ2-2,CSVAAGELFF,TGCAGCGTTGCGGCCGGGGAGCTGTTTTTT
many,TRBV6-1,-,TRBJ1-1,CASTQTGGAFF,TGTGCCAGCACCCAAACGGGGGGCGCTTTCTTT
-,TRBV7-2,-,TRBJ1-4,CASSLGLAGRGEEKLFF,TGTGCCAGCAGCCTTGGACTAGCGGGTAGAGGGGAGGAAAAACTGTTTTTT
many,TRBV7-2,-,TRBJ1-4,CASSRGQTNEKLFF,TGTGCCAGCAGCCGTGGCCAGACTAATGAAAAACTGTTTTTT
-,TRBV18,TRBD1,TRBJ1-2,CASSLGQAGGYGYTF,TGTGCCAGCTCACTCGGACAGGCCGGAGGCTATGGCTACACCTTC
few,TRBV5-5,TRBD1,TRBJ1-1,CASSFFDRDTEAFF,TGTGCCAGCAGCTTCTTCGACAGGGACACTGAAGCTTTCTTT
many,TRBV6-5,-,TRBJ1-1,CASSRGTAANTEAFF,TGTGCCAGCAGTAGAGGGACGGCTGCTAACACTGAAGCTTTCTTT
-,TRBV12-3/TRBV12-4,-,TRBJ1-1,CAISGDTEAFF,TGTGCCATCAGCGGGGACACTGAAGCTTTCTTT
-,TRBV24-1,-,TRBJ2-5,CARDPHASGTQETQYF,TGTGCTAGAGACCCTCATGCGAGCGGGACACAAGAGACCCAGTACTTC
-,TRBV7-2,-,TRBJ2-7,CAWSYPTGTDNEQYF,TGTGCCTGGAGCTACCCGACAGGGACTGATAACGAGCAGTACTTC
-,TRBV29-1,TRBD1,TRBJ1-5,CSVLGQGGDGNQPQHF,TGCAGCGTCCTGGGACAGGGGGGAGATGGCAATCAGCCCCAGCATTTT
once,TRBV7-2,TRBD1,TRBJ1-1,CVSSLGGEDMNTEAFF,TGTGTCAGCAGCTTAGGGGGCGAGGATATGAACACTGAAGCTTTCTTT
many,TRBV20-1,-,TRBJ2-7,CSARDPRGAYEQYF,TGCAGTGCTAGAGATCCACGGGGAGCCTACGAGCAGTACTTC